This note documents a single T cell receptor (beta chain) sequence. Its target is unknown. The data were taken from a study of vaccination effects on CD4 cells after COVID-19. Prior to sequencing, the ViraFEST assay stimulated PBMC with viral peptide pools, which expanded the antigen-specific CD4+ T cells. Following culture for approximately 11 days, CD4+ T cells were isolated. The cohort was immunized with two doses of either the BNT162b2 or mRNA-1273 vaccine. The CDR3 is made up of 16 amino acids. Germline assignment: CDR1 KGHDR and CDR2 SFDVKD. V lost 4 bases to trimming and J lost 3 bases; unmatched junction nucleotides: 6. Using immunoSEQ multiplex PCR, the repertoire was profiled, and TCRdb retains in-frame clones only, with some absent. The sample lists around 30,000 clones; 65% to 75% were seen once.

This sequence joins TRBV24-1 and TRBJ2-3, with 10 nucleotides matching TRBD1. This clonotype originated in a human donor who received a COVID-19 vaccine. The sample here was CD4+ T cells from PBMCs cultured with HCoV-OC43 spike peptides, taken after COVID-19 vaccination. Subset meaning: HCoV-OC43 spike overlapping peptide pool stimulation. The CDR3 region has the DNA TGTGCCACCAGTGAGGTCCCGGGACAGGGGACAGATACGCAGTATTTT. Its translation: CATSEVPGQGTDTQYF.